This is a list of T cell receptor beta chains from one sample in a study of cytomegalovirus exposure and HLA in healthy donors. Sequenced by immunoSEQ multiplex PCR; TCRdb stores in-frame clones only, minus some. The table includes more than 100,000 clones, 80% to 85% detected once. Specimen: PBMCs. These receptors were obtained from a man aged 30 to 39 in good health and CMV-seronegative. CDR3s include the opening cysteine and the closing phenylalanine or tryptophan. Each record gives: J gene, clone size, V gene, CDR3 protein. A clone size is listed for some rows: how often the clone was seen (once, few, many), or a class if it is expanded.

TRBJ2-7	.	TRBV7-9	CASSLGGQGGRDEQYF
TRBJ2-5	.	TRBV6-4	CASSEGDRETQYF
TRBJ2-5	.	TRBV7-9	CASSLGDLAGLQETQYF
TRBJ2-5	.	TRBV9	CASSGLAGGRETQYF
TRBJ2-2	.	TRBV28	CASATANTGELFF
TRBJ2-3	.	TRBV27	CASIPGTERALGRTDTQYF
TRBJ1-2	once	TRBV7-2	CASIAGTGVAYGYTF
TRBJ2-1	.	TRBV27	CASSGLGGEGMFEQFF
TRBJ1-3	.	TRBV5-1	CASSLGTGGSHNSGNTIYF
TRBJ2-1	.	TRBV7-9	CASSLGDRGLTEQFF
TRBJ2-2	.	TRBV27	CASSLRGYEDRELFF
.	.	TRBV14	CASSQDGRGWYEQYF
.	.	TRBV2	CASRGYRPFSYEQYF
TRBJ2-7	.	TRBV4-2	CASSLQGEQYF
TRBJ2-5	once	TRBV10-3	CAISDTEETQYF
TRBJ2-7	.	TRBV28	CASTIHERDRGHEQYF
TRBJ2-7	.	TRBV9	CASSLGQGAHEQYF
TRBJ1-6	few	TRBV28	CASSAPGTGALHLHF
TRBJ2-1	.	TRBV7-6	CASSWSLAGDEQFF
TRBJ1-3	.	TRBV28	CASRPGQGGNTIYF
TRBJ2-1	.	TRBV5-1	CASVTGTGVGSEQFF
TRBJ2-1	.	TRBV2	CASSEMGAGEQFF
TRBJ1-1	.	TRBV2	CASRRTGGWTEAFF
TRBJ2-1	.	TRBV5-1	CASSLGSPTHNEQFF
TRBJ1-3	once	TRBV7-9	CASSQSRDSYSGNTIYF
TRBJ2-6	medium-sized	TRBV6-4	CASSDSSGGANVLTF
TRBJ2-7	.	TRBV5-8	CASSPGWGGASYEQYF
.	.	TRBV4-3	CASSQGSEQYF
TRBJ2-5	once	TRBV6-1	CASSEIPPQRLRETQYF
TRBJ1-5	.	TRBV6-1	CASRRRRESNQPQHF
TRBJ2-7	.	TRBV9	CASSASDGGRRTYEQYF
TRBJ2-3	.	TRBV4-2	CASSQSVITDTQYF
TRBJ2-3	.	TRBV13	CASSLAGTSGGDTQYF
TRBJ2-1	.	TRBV9	CASSVGTSGGASYNEQFF
TRBJ1-1	few	TRBV28	CASSVGTGTVKTEAFF
TRBJ2-3	.	TRBV9	CASSVRSGSTDTQYF
TRBJ1-4	.	TRBV19	CASSIQQGNEKLFF
TRBJ1-1	.	TRBV7-2	CASSLWTGLAEAFF
TRBJ2-1	.	TRBV29-1	CSVVEGPSSFYNEQFF
TRBJ2-2	.	TRBV12-5	CASGLTSGGGGTGELFF
TRBJ1-6	.	TRBV6-1	CASGQGTNSPLHF
TRBJ1-4	.	TRBV18	CASSPPGSRDEKLFF
TRBJ1-1	.	TRBV28	CASIAGGNTEAFF
TRBJ2-1	.	TRBV6-1	CASSVSGVTYNEQFF
TRBJ2-5	.	TRBV27	CASSRNQGTETQYF
TRBJ2-7	.	TRBV10-1	CASSVGREDEQYF
TRBJ2-2	.	TRBV4-3	CASSQGLEGWGELFF
TRBJ2-4	.	TRBV5-1	CASSMGLAGVAKNSQYF
TRBJ2-2	once	TRBV30	CAWRGQGDTGELFF
TRBJ2-7	.	TRBV5-6	CASSNRAGEQYF
TRBJ1-2	.	TRBV5-6	CASSPTGRTNYGYTF
TRBJ2-1	.	TRBV5-8	CASSLEGGNDNEQFF
TRBJ2-7	.	TRBV5-4	CASSQGQGPLYEQYF
TRBJ2-2	.	TRBV18	CASSPGGGANTGELFF
TRBJ2-7	.	TRBV10-3	CAISEGRGAYEQYF
TRBJ2-2	.	TRBV2	CASTSDRGLFF
TRBJ2-7	.	TRBV28	CASSPRGSDEQYF
TRBJ2-2	.	TRBV2	CASSVLGTLNTGELFF
TRBJ1-6	.	TRBV19	CASSIHKGRNSPLHF